Listed below are T cell receptor beta chains from one sample, sequenced in a study of HIV-infected patients and healthy controls. TCRdb re-analysed the 5' RACE reads in MiXCR, keeping a single row per CDR3 protein. The repertoire holds tens of thousands of distinct CDR3 sequences, with roughly a sixth as singletons. Sequenced input: CD4+ T cells from blood. The receptor set was obtained from a human donor in good health. CDR3s include the opening cysteine and the closing phenylalanine or tryptophan. D genes are given only for firm matches. For some rows the clone size is stated as once, few or many, or as a class when expanded; others skip it.

V gene: TRBV20-1; D gene: TRBD2; clone size: few; J gene: TRBJ2-7; CDR3 protein: CSGATSSFEQYF; CDR3 DNA: TGCAGTGGGGCGACTAGCAGCTTCGAGCAGTACTTC
V gene: TRBV4-2; D gene: NA; clone size: NA; J gene: TRBJ1-1; CDR3 protein: CASSQEAGRTYTEAFF; CDR3 DNA: TGTGCCAGCAGCCAAGAGGCAGGACGGACGTACACTGAAGCTTTCTTT
V gene: TRBV28; D gene: TRBD1; clone size: few; J gene: TRBJ2-4; CDR3 protein: CASSSHRGAKNIQYF; CDR3 DNA: TGTGCCAGCAGTTCCCACAGGGGAGCCAAAAACATTCAGTACTTC
V gene: TRBV7-9; D gene: TRBD1; clone size: NA; J gene: TRBJ2-7; CDR3 protein: CASSPGQGANEQYF; CDR3 DNA: TGTGCCAGCAGCCCGGGACAGGGGGCAAACGAGCAGTACTTC
V gene: TRBV12-5; D gene: TRBD1; clone size: NA; J gene: TRBJ2-1; CDR3 protein: CASGLFSGQGADEQFF; CDR3 DNA: TGTGCTAGTGGTTTGTTTTCCGGGCAGGGGGCCGATGAGCAGTTCTTC
V gene: TRBV5-1; D gene: TRBD1; clone size: few; J gene: TRBJ2-3; CDR3 protein: CASSPGTATDTQYF; CDR3 DNA: TGCGCCAGCAGCCCGGGGACAGCCACAGATACGCAGTATTTT
V gene: TRBV4-2; D gene: TRBD2; clone size: many; J gene: TRBJ2-3; CDR3 protein: CASSQILAGANTDTQYF; CDR3 DNA: TGTGCCAGCAGCCAGATACTAGCGGGGGCCAACACAGATACGCAGTATTTT
V gene: TRBV6-5; D gene: TRBD1; clone size: NA; J gene: TRBJ1-2; CDR3 protein: CASSTRQGRDYGYTF; CDR3 DNA: TGTGCCAGCAGTACTCGACAGGGAAGGGACTATGGCTACACCTTC
V gene: TRBV20-1; D gene: TRBD2; clone size: few; J gene: TRBJ2-7; CDR3 protein: CSARTPSGGLSYEQYF; CDR3 DNA: TGCAGTGCTAGAACCCCCTCGGGGGGGCTTTCCTACGAGCAGTACTTC
V gene: TRBV12-3/TRBV12-4; D gene: NA; clone size: NA; J gene: TRBJ1-5; CDR3 protein: CASSRRIQPQHF; CDR3 DNA: TGTGCCAGCAGCCGGCGGATACAGCCCCAGCATTTT
V gene: TRBV19; D gene: NA; clone size: NA; J gene: TRBJ1-1; CDR3 protein: CASTSTVNTEAFF; CDR3 DNA: TGTGCCAGTACCTCGACAGTGAACACTGAAGCTTTCTTT
V gene: TRBV7-2; D gene: NA; clone size: many; J gene: TRBJ2-4; CDR3 protein: CASSPGSLAKNIQYF; CDR3 DNA: TGTGCCAGCAGCCCAGGCTCCCTAGCCAAAAACATTCAGTACTTC
V gene: TRBV29-1; D gene: NA; clone size: NA; J gene: TRBJ2-1; CDR3 protein: CSVAVRRSSDEQFF; CDR3 DNA: TGCAGCGTCGCAGTAAGACGTAGTTCGGATGAGCAGTTCTTC
V gene: TRBV7-2; D gene: TRBD1; clone size: NA; J gene: TRBJ2-7; CDR3 protein: CASSLMRDRGISYF; CDR3 DNA: TGTGCCAGCAGCTTAATGCGGGACAGGGGTATCTCGTACTTC
V gene: TRBV20-1; D gene: NA; clone size: many; J gene: TRBJ2-2; CDR3 protein: CSALSGGNTGELFF; CDR3 DNA: TGCAGTGCCCTTAGCGGAGGGAACACCGGGGAGCTGTTTTTT
V gene: TRBV18; D gene: TRBD1; clone size: many; J gene: TRBJ1-2; CDR3 protein: CASSQGQDYGYTF; CDR3 DNA: TGTGCCAGCTCACAAGGACAGGACTATGGCTACACCTTC